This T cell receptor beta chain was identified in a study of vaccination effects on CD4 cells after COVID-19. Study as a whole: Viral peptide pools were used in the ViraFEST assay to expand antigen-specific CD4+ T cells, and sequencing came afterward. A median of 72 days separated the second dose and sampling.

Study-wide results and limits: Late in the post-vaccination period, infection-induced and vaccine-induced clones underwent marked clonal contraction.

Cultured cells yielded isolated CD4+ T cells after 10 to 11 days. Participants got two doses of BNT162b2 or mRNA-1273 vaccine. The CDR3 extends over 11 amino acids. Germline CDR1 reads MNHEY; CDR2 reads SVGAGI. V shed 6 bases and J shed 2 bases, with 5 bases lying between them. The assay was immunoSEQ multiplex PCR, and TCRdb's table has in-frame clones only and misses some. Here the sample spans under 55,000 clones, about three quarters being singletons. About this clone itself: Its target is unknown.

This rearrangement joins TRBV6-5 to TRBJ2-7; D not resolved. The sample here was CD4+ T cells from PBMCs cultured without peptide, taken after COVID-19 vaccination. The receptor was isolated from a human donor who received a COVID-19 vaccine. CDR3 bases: TGTGCCAGCAGCCGGACCTACGAGCAGTACTTC. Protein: CASSRTYEQYF.